This T cell receptor beta chain was sequenced in a study of T cell repertoires in cytomegalovirus infection. Study-wide background: Alongside well-studied HLA-B-restricted CMV epitopes, recently identified HLA-C-restricted CMV epitopes were also used.

Using its own MiXCR run on the reads, TCRdb lists one record per CDR3 protein. The sample holds under 130,000 distinct CDR3 sequences, 35% to 50% seen once. This clonotype was seen only a few times. Its antigen is unidentified. This CDR3 region has 14 residues. V lost 5 bases and J 8 bases, leaving 13 bases between the germline ends. CDR1 is SEHNR, CDR2 FQNEAQ, per germline (reference sequence). The chain employs TRBV7-9 and TRBJ1-6; tentative D call: TRBD1 (5 bases). The specimen comprised CD8+ T cells from cultured PBMCs, sampled from culture after CMV antigen stimulation. The TCR was taken from a human donor in good health (CMV status not recorded). Some clones in this sample may be carry-over from other donors' samples. CDR3 bases: TGTGCCAGCAGCGGGGCTCGGGCCCATTCACCCCTCCACTTT. Translated, it gives CASSGARAHSPLHF.